What follows are 7 T cell receptor beta chains derived from one specimen sequenced in a study of T cell repertoires in cytomegalovirus infection. MiXCR, run by TCRdb on the reads, gives a single entry per CDR3 protein. The sample comprises fewer than 150,000 distinct CDR3 sequences, about 30% of which are singletons, and 41% rests with the top ten. No antigen is known for these receptors. The sample in question was CD8+ T cells from cultured PBMCs, obtained from culture after CMV antigen stimulation. The receptors originated from a human donor in good health (CMV status not recorded). Some clones in this sample may be carry-over from other donors' samples.

This clonotype came up a few times. The rearrangement joins TRBV12-3 or TRBV12-4 to TRBJ1-4; a possible D gene is TRBD1 (6 bases). V shed 5 bases and J shed 5 bases, with 15 bases lying between them. There are 15 residues in the CDR3. CDR3 nucleotide sequence: TGTGCCAGCAGTCCGACAGGAGGTTCGAATGAAAAACTGTTTTTT. It specifies CASSPTGGSNEKLFF.

The chain combines TRBV19 with TRBJ2-7; D is perhaps TRBD1 or TRBD2 (5 bases each). Germline values: CDR1 LNHDA, CDR2 SQIVND (reference sequence). This CDR3 has 14 residues. The V end was cut by 6 bases, the J end by 2 bases, with 14 bases between. The CDR3 DNA reads TGTGCCAGTAGCCCCGCCGGGACGGCCTACGAGCAGTACTTC. The encoded protein is CASSPAGTAYEQYF. Drawing the rest from reference TRBV19 and TRBJ2-7, the complete variable domain is DGGITQSPKYLFRKEGQNVTLSCEQNLNHDAMYWYRQDPGQGLRLIYYSQIVNDFQKGDIAEGYSVSREKKESFPLTVTSAQKNPTAFYLCASSPAGTAYEQYFGPGTRLTVT.

This chain uses TRBV6-2 or TRBV6-3 with TRBJ2-7, with 12 bases fitting TRBD1. The V gene's germline CDR1 is MNHEY and CDR2 SVGEGT. V shed 8 bases, J shed 4 bases, and the junction held 6 bases outside the gene matches. The CDR3 is made up of 14 amino acids. CDR3 loop: CASGGQGAWYEQYF. The CDR3 DNA follows: TGTGCCAGCGGGGGACAGGGGGCATGGTACGAGCAGTACTTC.

The chain recombines TRBV7-9 with TRBJ2-5; maybe TRBD1 (6 bases). CDR3 length equals 14 residues. The V end was cut by 5 bases, the J end by 2 bases, with 12 bases between. Germline CDR1 reads SEHNR; CDR2 reads FQNEAQ (reference sequence). CDR3 amino acids: CASSDRGRQETQYF. The CDR3 DNA is TGTGCCAGCAGCGATAGGGGGAGACAAGAGACCCAGTACTTC.

The chain links TRBV7-8 to TRBJ1-1; 11 bases align to TRBD1. V lost 1 base, J lost 0 bases, and 4 bases stayed unmatched. Germline V gene data show CDR1 as SGHVS and CDR2 as FQNEAQ. This CDR3 is built from 17 residues. Here the CDR3 reads CASSLDGQGAMNTEAFF. CDR3 bases: TGTGCCAGCAGCTTAGACGGACAGGGGGCCATGAACACTGAAGCTTTCTTT.

The chain carries TRBV7-2 and TRBJ1-1; a possible D gene is TRBD1 (5 bases). Germline V lookup: CDR1 SGHTA, CDR2 FQGNSA. The CDR3 covers 15 residues. The ends were cut back, 1 base at V and 6 bases at J, with 15 bases in the middle. This chain's CDR3 is CASSLDNGLGPEAFF. The CDR3 region has the DNA TGTGCCAGCAGCTTAGATAACGGTTTGGGACCTGAAGCTTTCTTT.

Ten or more counts support this clonotype. This chain uses TRBV7-8 with TRBJ2-1; D not certain. CDR3 size: 13 residues. V shed 1 base and J shed 3 bases, with 4 bases lying between them. CDR1 is SGHVS and CDR2 is FQNEAQ in the germline V gene. The CDR3 here is CASSLVFYNEQFF. The CDR3 DNA reads as TGTGCCAGCAGCTTAGTCTTCTACAATGAGCAGTTCTTC.